The rows below give T cell receptor beta chains drawn from one sample of a study of CD8+ T cells in alopecia areata. The table came from immunoSEQ multiplex PCR; TCRdb's copy has only in-frame clones and leaves some out. The sample lists some 99,000 clones; roughly two fifths were seen once. The sequenced sample was CD4+ T cells sorted from blood. The source of these receptors is a human donor with alopecia areata. The CDR3 runs from the conserved cysteine through the conserved F or W. A D gene is named only where the DNA matches it firmly. Expanded clones get a size class; other rows say once, few or many, or leave the size out.

D gene	V gene	J gene	clone size	CDR3 length	CDR3 protein	CDR3 DNA
-	TRBV28	TRBJ1-2	few	17	CASSNVPMSRTEDGYTF	TGTGCCAGCAGTAACGTCCCCATGAGCCGGACGGAGGATGGCTACACCTTC
-	TRBV30	TRBJ1-1	-	15	CAWREPNRVGTEAFF	TGTGCCTGGAGGGAACCAAACAGGGTTGGCACTGAAGCTTTCTTT
-	TRBV7-2	TRBJ2-2	-	13	CASTPSSTGELFF	TGTGCCAGCACCCCGAGTTCAACCGGGGAGCTGTTTTTT
TRBD1	TRBV6-5	TRBJ2-7	-	12	CAKGQANYEQYF	TGTGCCAAGGGACAGGCAAACTACGAGCAGTACTTC
-	TRBV5-1	TRBJ2-5	-	15	CASSGGTVLGETQYF	TGCGCCAGCAGCGGGGGGACCGTATTGGGAGAGACCCAGTACTTC
-	TRBV18	TRBJ2-5	-	12	CASSGGEETQYF	TGTGCCAGCTCGGGAGGAGAGGAGACCCAGTACTTC
TRBD1	TRBV29-1	TRBJ2-6	-	16	CSVRGQDRSGANVLTF	TGCAGCGTTAGGGGACAGGACCGCTCTGGGGCCAACGTCCTGACTTTC
-	TRBV30	TRBJ2-1	-	11	CAWFQVHEQFF	TGTGCCTGGTTCCAGGTCCATGAGCAGTTCTTC
-	TRBV10-3	TRBJ1-5	-	14	CAINAGDLNQPQHF	TGTGCCATCAACGCCGGGGACCTGAATCAGCCCCAGCATTTT
TRBD1	TRBV29-1	TRBJ1-2	-	13	CSVWDRANYGYTF	TGCAGCGTTTGGGACAGGGCGAACTATGGCTACACCTTC
-	TRBV30	TRBJ1-5	-	13	CAWSPGIDQPQHF	TGTGCCTGGAGTCCCGGAATTGATCAGCCCCAGCATTTT
-	TRBV29-1	TRBJ1-1	few	15	CSAPGGYSRNTEAFF	TGCAGCGCCCCGGGAGGGTACAGTCGAAACACTGAAGCTTTCTTT
-	TRBV5-1	TRBJ1-5	-	13	CASSADGVQPQHF	TGCGCCAGCAGCGCGGACGGGGTTCAGCCCCAGCATTTT
-	TRBV7-9	TRBJ2-1	-	12	CAPGTPHNEQFF	TGTGCTCCGGGGACTCCTCACAATGAGCAGTTCTTC
-	TRBV29-1	TRBJ2-3	few	14	CSVVKDRRTDTQYF	TGCAGCGTTGTAAAAGATCGACGCACAGATACGCAGTATTTT
-	TRBV4-1	TRBJ2-2	-	15	CASRLTGSYTGELFF	TGCGCCAGCAGGCTCACAGGGTCCTACACCGGGGAGCTGTTTTTT
TRBD2	TRBV7-8	TRBJ2-1	few	16	CASSVRRLAGANEQFF	TGTGCCAGCAGCGTAAGACGACTAGCGGGAGCCAATGAGCAGTTCTTC
-	TRBV29-1	TRBJ2-5	few	13	CSVAGVLGETQYF	TGCAGCGTTGCGGGTGTACTAGGGGAGACCCAGTACTTC
-	TRBV28	TRBJ2-3	few	14	CASSLGASSHTQYF	TGTGCCAGCAGTTTGGGGGCTTCCTCTCATACGCAGTATTTT
-	TRBV28	TRBJ2-1	-	15	CASSSGTTLYNEQFF	TGTGCCAGCAGTTCCGGGACAACCTTATACAATGAGCAGTTCTTC
-	TRBV29-1	TRBJ2-5	-	13	CSEDTGRPGTQYF	TGCAGCGAAGACACAGGCCGCCCAGGGACCCAGTACTTC
TRBD2	TRBV29-1	TRBJ2-5	-	14	CSVAIAGGTETQYF	TGCAGCGTTGCGATAGCGGGAGGGACAGAGACCCAGTACTTC
-	TRBV6-5	TRBJ1-1	-	15	CASRYPKGSGTEAFF	TGTGCCAGCAGGTACCCCAAGGGATCAGGCACTGAAGCTTTCTTT
-	TRBV29-1	TRBJ1-2	-	12	CSVVQGFSRYTF	TGCAGCGTTGTTCAGGGCTTTAGTCGCTACACCTTC
TRBD2	TRBV7-2	TRBJ2-1	-	14	CASSGSGRVNEQFF	TGTGCCAGCAGCGGGAGCGGGAGGGTGAATGAGCAGTTCTTC
-	TRBV30	TRBJ2-5	once	13	CAWSVGPQETQYF	TGTGCCTGGAGTGTAGGCCCACAAGAGACCCAGTACTTC
TRBD2	TRBV2	TRBJ2-1	-	15	CASRSLAGEDNEQFF	TGTGCCAGCAGGTCGTTAGCGGGAGAGGACAATGAGCAGTTCTTC
-	TRBV27	TRBJ2-1	-	13	CASSPGQYNEQFF	TGTGCCAGCAGTCCCGGACAGTACAATGAGCAGTTCTTC
TRBD1	TRBV2	TRBJ1-1	-	14	CASSDGQARIEAFF	TGTGCCAGCAGTGATGGACAGGCGCGGATTGAAGCTTTCTTT
-	TRBV29-1	TRBJ2-3	-	11	CSVEGTDTQYF	TGCAGCGTAGAGGGCACAGATACGCAGTATTTT
-	TRBV30	TRBJ1-4	-	14	CACPTGTLGEKLFF	TGTGCCTGCCCTACAGGGACTTTGGGGGAAAAACTGTTTTTT
-	TRBV30	TRBJ1-1	-	13	CAWRRVEGLEAFF	TGTGCCTGGAGGAGGGTGGAGGGCCTTGAAGCTTTCTTT
TRBD1	TRBV5-6	TRBJ2-2	-	15	CASSSTGARTGELFF	TGTGCCAGCAGCTCCACAGGGGCGAGGACCGGGGAGCTGTTTTTT
TRBD2	TRBV11-2	TRBJ2-2	-	19	CASSLGAGFLGANTGELFF	TGTGCCAGCAGCTTAGGAGCGGGATTTCTGGGGGCGAACACCGGGGAGCTGTTTTTT
-	TRBV28	TRBJ2-7	-	12	CASSLAFYEQYF	TGTGCCAGCAGTTTAGCATTTTACGAGCAGTACTTC
-	TRBV11-3	TRBJ1-1	-	14	CASSPGGHNTEAFF	TGTGCCAGCAGCCCGGGAGGACACAACACTGAAGCTTTCTTT
-	TRBV4-2	TRBJ2-2	-	12	CASSSPGFELFF	TGTGCCAGCAGCAGCCCAGGGTTCGAGCTGTTTTTT
-	TRBV28	TRBJ2-3	-	13	CASSSPGPYTQYF	TGTGCCAGCAGTTCCCCGGGACCCTATACGCAGTATTTT
-	TRBV29-1	TRBJ1-2	-	14	CSVEVRSGERGYTF	TGCAGCGTTGAGGTACGGTCGGGAGAAAGGGGCTACACCTTC
-	TRBV29-1	TRBJ1-2	-	12	CSVGTANYGYTF	TGCAGCGTTGGAACAGCTAACTATGGCTACACCTTC
-	TRBV28	TRBJ2-6	few	12	CASKSGANVLTF	TGTGCCAGCAAATCCGGGGCCAACGTCCTGACTTTC
TRBD1	TRBV7-3	TRBJ1-1	-	13	CASSLSSTGRAFF	TGTGCCAGCAGCTTATCGTCGACAGGGAGAGCTTTCTTT
TRBD2	TRBV29-1	TRBJ2-1	few	14	CSVAAGGNNNEQFF	TGCAGCGTTGCGGCGGGAGGGAACAACAATGAGCAGTTCTTC
TRBD2	TRBV11-2	TRBJ2-3	few	16	CASSLLAGADTDTQYF	TGTGCCAGCAGCCTATTAGCGGGGGCAGACACAGATACGCAGTATTTT
TRBD2	TRBV11-2	TRBJ2-3	few	16	CASRPRLAGYTDTQYF	TGTGCCAGCAGACCCAGACTAGCGGGTTACACAGATACGCAGTATTTT
-	TRBV29-1	TRBJ2-5	few	11	CSVVLGETQYF	TGCAGCGTTGTACTCGGAGAGACCCAGTACTTC
-	TRBV30	TRBJ2-2	-	14	CASSQGQSTGELFF	TGTGCCTCGAGCCAGGGACAAAGCACCGGGGAGCTGTTTTTT
-	TRBV7-2	TRBJ2-3	-	13	CASSESRADTQYF	TGTGCCAGCAGCGAATCGAGGGCAGATACGCAGTATTTT
-	TRBV30	TRBJ2-7	-	15	CAWSGVGQGSNEQYF	TGTGCCTGGAGCGGGGTTGGCCAGGGGAGCAACGAGCAGTACTTC
TRBD2	TRBV30	TRBJ2-3	-	12	CAWRRTSHTQYF	TGTGCCTGGAGACGGACTAGCCATACGCAGTATTTT
-	TRBV28	TRBJ2-5	-	12	CARVRGGETQYF	TGTGCCCGCGTTCGGGGCGGAGAGACCCAGTACTTC
-	TRBV2	TRBJ1-2	once	12	CASSEQNYGYTF	TGTGCCAGCAGTGAACAGAACTATGGCTACACCTTC
TRBD1	TRBV29-1	TRBJ2-2	-	14	CSAGTTGATGELFF	TGCAGCGCCGGAACGACAGGGGCCACCGGGGAGCTGTTTTTT
-	TRBV11-2	TRBJ2-2	-	13	CASSTDRAGELFF	TGTGCCAGCAGCACGGACCGCGCCGGGGAGCTGTTTTTT